One sample yielded the 24 T cell receptor beta chains listed below, sequenced in a study of OX40 agonist ivuxolimab in advanced cancers. Using immunoSEQ multiplex PCR, the repertoire was profiled, and TCRdb retains in-frame clones only, with some absent. This sample carries about 79,000 clones, 85% to 95% of them seen once, and the ten largest clones take more than 9.5%. Sequenced material: CD4+ or CD8+ T cells sorted from blood, taken in a trial of the OX40 agonist ivuxolimab. These receptors all stem from an adult with an advanced solid tumor such as melanoma, head and neck, liver or kidney cancer.

The chain joins TRBV6-5 to TRBJ2-5, with D uncertain. The CDR3 is made up of 15 amino acids. Trimming cost V 0 bases and J 3 bases, with 11 bases left between them. The germline gives CDR1 MNHEY, CDR2 SVGAGI. The CDR3 loop is CASSYSPGGKETQYF. The DNA of the CDR3 is TGTGCCAGCAGTTACTCGCCGGGCGGCAAAGAGACCCAGTACTTC.

This clone occurred once. Sequence at one end of the junction differs from germline and may be a read error. The V gene is TRBV27, the J gene TRBJ2-5; TRBD2 matches at 7 bases. Germline CDR1 reads MNHEY; CDR2 reads SMNVEV (reference sequence). The CDR3 sequence is 17 residues long. DNA for the CDR3: TGTGCCAGCAGTTTAACAGCACCTTCCGGGAGGCAAGAGGCCCAGTACTTC. Translated: CASSLTAPSGRQEAQYF.

This chain links TRBV7-8 with TRBJ2-7, with a weak D call TRBD1 (6 bases). The length of the CDR3 is 15 residues. Per germline, CDR1 SGHVS and CDR2 FQNEAQ. V gave up 8 bases and J gave up 2 bases, with 19 bases separating them. CDR3 DNA: TGTGCCAGCTCCCCGGAGACGGACAGCGCCTACGAGCAGTACTTC. Residues: CASSPETDSAYEQYF.

This chain connects TRBV5-1 to TRBJ2-7; 11 bases are shared with TRBD1. V dropped 4 bases and J dropped 3; count of bases not matched to a gene: 3. The CDR3 totals 14 residues. Germline values: CDR1 SGHRS, CDR2 YFSETQ. The CDR3 here is CASSAGTGGYEQYF. CDR3 bases: TGCGCCAGCAGCGCCGGGACAGGGGGCTACGAGCAGTACTTC.

V is TRBV10-3 and J is TRBJ2-3; 7 bases align to TRBD2. The CDR3 is 15 residues long. Germline CDR1 reads ENHRY; CDR2 reads SYGVKD. Trimming removed 4 bases from V and 5 bases from J; junction bases left unmatched: 9. For the CDR3, the DNA is TGTGCCATCAGTGGGGACTACCGGGCCGGAGATACGCAGTATTTT. Amino acid sequence: CAISGDYRAGDTQYF.

The chain employs TRBV4-3 and TRBJ2-1; TRBD1 aligns across 11 bases. Trimming removed 4 bases from V and 7 bases from J; junction bases left unmatched: 6. The CDR3 loop spans 15 amino acids. Germline loops: CDR1 LGHNA, CDR2 YSLEER. The CDR3 spells CASSLWTGGGNEQFF. The DNA for the CDR3 is TGCGCCAGCAGCCTATGGACAGGGGGCGGGAATGAGCAGTTCTTC.

The J gene is TRBJ2-3, the V gene TRBV7-6; TRBD1 matches 9 bases. Germline CDR1 and CDR2: SGHVS and FNYEAQ. The CDR3 is 15 amino acids. Trimming at V came to 7 bases and at J to 3 bases, leaving 8 bases not matched to a gene. This chain's CDR3 is CASTKTGTGTDTQYF. CDR3 DNA sequence: TGTGCCAGCACCAAAACCGGGACAGGGACAGATACGCAGTATTTT.

The chain combines TRBV6-4 with TRBJ1-5; no clear D gene. CDR1 is MRHNA, CDR2 SNTAGT, per germline. This CDR3 contains 13 residues. Trimming stripped 4 bases from V and 0 bases from J, with 4 bases between. CDR3 residues: CASSAGSNQPQHF. The CDR3 DNA reads TGTGCCAGCAGTGCTGGTAGCAATCAGCCCCAGCATTTT.

The J gene is TRBJ2-5, the V gene TRBV7-9; 9 nucleotides match TRBD1. CDR1 SEHNR and CDR2 FQNEAQ come from the germline V gene (reference sequence). The CDR3 contains 16 residues. V lost 1 base to trimming and J lost 0 bases; unmatched junction nucleotides: 3. The CDR3 sequence: CASSLEGTGYQETQYF. For the CDR3, the DNA is TGTGCCAGCAGCTTAGAGGGGACAGGGTACCAAGAGACCCAGTACTTC.

The chain recombines TRBV7-8 with TRBJ2-7; D tentatively fits TRBD1 or TRBD2 (5 bases each). V was cut by 5 bases and J by 2 bases, with 22 bases left in between. This CDR3 spans 17 amino acids. In germline, CDR1 is SGHVS, CDR2 FQNEAQ. CDR3 sequence reads: CASSAQLGTSTTYEQYF. Here the CDR3 DNA reads TGTGCCAGCAGCGCACAACTAGGGACCTCTACGACCTACGAGCAGTACTTC. The variable domain in full, with the rest retrieved from reference TRBV7-8 and TRBJ2-7, is GAGVSQSPRYKVAKRGQDVALRCDPISGHVSLFWYQQALGQGPEFLTYFQNEAQLDKSGLPSDRFFAERPEGSVSTLKIQRTQQEDSAVYLCASSAQLGTSTTYEQYFGPGTRLTVT.

The chain is built from TRBV2 and TRBJ1-4; D is possibly TRBD1 (5 bases). Germline V CDR1 and CDR2: SNHLY, FYNNEI. The ends were cut back, 6 bases at V and 1 base at J, with 18 bases in the middle. There are 17 residues in the CDR3. The CDR3 sequence is CASRDNLQRGTNEKLFF. DNA of the CDR3: TGTGCCAGCAGGGACAACCTTCAGAGGGGAACTAATGAAAAACTGTTTTTT.

The chain carries TRBV4-1 and TRBJ1-1; D ambiguous. Trimming left V 0 bases short and J 1 base short, with 6 bases between. The CDR3 spans 14 residues. CDR1 MGHRA and CDR2 YSYEKL come from the germline V gene. The CDR3 DNA sequence: TGCGCCAGCAGCCAAGAAGCAGGGAACACTGAAGCTTTCTTT. Protein: CASSQEAGNTEAFF.

V usage is TRBV12-5 and J usage is TRBJ2-7; 7 bases match TRBD2. The CDR3 has 16 amino acids. The J segment lost 2 bases and the V segment lost 5 bases, leaving 12 bases of the junction unmatched. Germline V gives CDR1 LGHNT, CDR2 FRNRAP. CDR3 sequence (DNA): TGTGCTAGTGGTACCCCTAGAGGGGCGGGGGCCTACGAGCAGTACTTC. As protein: CASGTPRGAGAYEQYF. Full variable domain (missing parts from reference TRBV12-5 and TRBJ2-7): DARVTQTPRHKVTEMGQEVTMRCQPILGHNTVFWYRQTMMQGLELLAYFRNRAPLDDSGMPKDRFSAEMPDATLATLKIQPSEPRDSAVYFCASGTPRGAGAYEQYFGPGTRLTVT.

The rearrangement joins TRBV11-2 to TRBJ2-5; TRBD1 matches 9 bases. The trim removed 5 bases at V and 3 bases at J, leaving 7 bases unmatched. The CDR3 extends over 15 amino acids. Germline lookup yields CDR1 SGHAT and CDR2 FQNNGV. CDR3 sequence (DNA): TGTGCCAGCAGCACCTGGACAGGGGAGAAAGAGACCCAGTACTTC. Its translation: CASSTWTGEKETQYF.

This clone has a single count. V and J are TRBV27 and TRBJ2-1; 10 positions match TRBD2. Germline loops: CDR1 MNHEY, CDR2 SMNVEV (reference sequence). Losses at the gene ends were 5 bases for V and 4 bases for J; bases not matched to a gene: 17. The CDR3 covers 19 residues. The CDR3 nucleotides read TGTGCCAGCAGTGTCTCGGGACTGCCGGGACTAGCGAGATACAATGAGCAGTTCTTC. The encoded protein is CASSVSGLPGLARYNEQFF.

This sequence joins TRBV6-5 and TRBJ2-7, with TRBD1 matching 8 bases. The germline V gene has CDR1 MNHEY and CDR2 SVGAGI. The CDR3 covers 16 residues. V dropped 0 bases and J dropped 3; count of bases not matched to a gene: 7. The CDR3 is CASSYSTGEAHYEQYF. CDR3 DNA sequence: TGTGCCAGCAGTTACTCGACAGGGGAAGCCCACTACGAGCAGTACTTC.

This chain joins TRBV2 and TRBJ2-7; D is tentatively TRBD1 or TRBD2 (5 bases each). The CDR3 is made up of 14 amino acids. The germline V gene encodes CDR1 SNHLY and CDR2 FYNNEI. The V end was cut by 6 bases, the J end by 5 bases, with 17 bases between. CDR3: CASRPGPTSHEQYF. CDR3 coding DNA: TGTGCCAGCAGACCGGGGCCCACTTCCCACGAGCAGTACTTC. Using reference TRBV2 and TRBJ2-7 for the parts outside the CDR3, the full variable domain is EPEVTQTPSHQVTQMGQEVILRCVPISNHLYFYWYRQILGQKVEFLVSFYNNEISEKSEIFDDQFSVERPDGSNFTLKIRSTKLEDSAMYFCASRPGPTSHEQYFGPGTRLTVT.

The chain couples TRBV27 to TRBJ1-1; D is perhaps TRBD1 (5 bases). The CDR3 length is 13 residues. Deletions cut 3 bases from V and 4 bases from J, with 9 bases between. CDR1 is MNHEY, CDR2 SMNVEV, per germline (reference sequence). CDR3: CASSFSGGTEAFF. The CDR3 region has the DNA TGTGCCAGCAGTTTCTCGGGGGGCACTGAAGCTTTCTTT.

In its sample, this clone was seen a few times. CDR3 in amino acids: CASSPSGGGGTEAFF. The CDR3 nucleotides read TGTGCCAGCAGCCCCTCGGGAGGGGGCGGCACTGAAGCTTTCTTT. The rearrangement joins TRBV9 to TRBJ1-1, with 7 nucleotides matching TRBD1. This CDR3 has 15 residues. With 4 bases clipped from V and 4 bases from J, the junction kept 10 bases outside the gene matches. Germline assignment: CDR1 SGDLS and CDR2 YYNGEE.

CDR3 nucleotide sequence: TGTGCCAGCAGTGCCGGACTAGCGGGGGCCAATGAGCAGTTCTTC. It codes for CASSAGLAGANEQFF. The chain carries TRBV6-1 and TRBJ2-1; 13 positions agree with TRBD2. The CDR3 has 15 residues. Germline assignment: CDR1 MNHNS and CDR2 SASEGT. J was trimmed by 6 bases and V by 4 bases; bases with no gene match: 3.

This chain uses TRBV5-6 with TRBJ1-5; perhaps TRBD1 as D (6 bases). The length of the CDR3 is 14 residues. V lost 4 bases, J lost 7 bases, and 15 bases lay in between. Germline V gene sequence: CDR1 SGHDT, CDR2 YYEEEE. CDR3 sequence reads: CASSRGQGRQPQHF. The CDR3 coding sequence is TGTGCCAGCAGCCGGGGACAAGGGCGACAGCCCCAGCATTTT. Looking up the rest from reference TRBV5-6 and TRBJ1-5 gives the full variable domain: DAGVTQSPTHLIKTRGQQVTLRCSPKSGHDTVSWYQQALGQGPQFIFQYYEEEERQRGNFPDRFSGHQFPNYSSELNVNALLLGDSALYLCASSRGQGRQPQHFGDGTRLSIL.

This sequence joins TRBV6-5 and TRBJ2-7, with D tentatively TRBD1 (5 bases). Germline CDR1 and CDR2: MNHEY and SVGAGI. Trimming took 7 bases from V and 0 from J, leaving 10 bases between them. This CDR3 contains 13 residues. CDR3 protein: CASTWGVSYEQYF. Here the CDR3 DNA reads TGTGCCAGCACGTGGGGCGTCTCCTACGAGCAGTACTTC.

This sequence joins TRBV30 and TRBJ1-1, with 9 nucleotides matching TRBD1. J lost 0 bases, V lost 3 bases, and 8 bases had no gene match. Germline CDR1 and CDR2: GTSNPN and SVGIG (reference sequence). The CDR3 is made up of 16 amino acids. The CDR3 DNA reads TGTGCCTGGAGAAACAGGGGGCCACGAATGAACACTGAAGCTTTCTTT. It yields the protein CAWRNRGPRMNTEAFF.

J is TRBJ2-7 and V is TRBV4-3; D is possibly TRBD1 (6 bases). Germline V gene sequence: CDR1 LGHNA, CDR2 YSLEER. V lost 0 bases and J lost 6, with 15 bases in between. CDR3 length: 15 amino acids. The chain's CDR3 is CASSQDVQGRGEQYF. The CDR3 DNA reads as TGCGCCAGCAGCCAAGATGTCCAGGGCAGGGGCGAGCAGTACTTC.